This T cell receptor (beta chain) is drawn from a study of shared clonotypes between healthy human individuals. Turning to the study itself: A donor's plate count was three for CD4 naive and three for CD4 memory; CD8 naive had two and CD8 memory one.

The table lists this clone with a count of one. The antigen is unknown. This may be a read error, as it is one base from a much larger clone. Naive-designated CD8 cells lacked CD45RO, were positively enriched for CCR7, and omitted terminally differentiated effector memory CD45RA+ cells. Findings and limits, study-wide: Generally, estimated richness proved larger in naive subsets than it did in memory subsets.

V shed 5 bases and J shed 4 bases, with 2 bases lying between them. Germline CDR1 PRHDT, CDR2 FYEKMQ (reference sequence). There are 10 residues in the CDR3. The authors loaded about 200 ng DNA, 30,000 to 35,000 T cell genomes, into sorted-subset replicate PCRs. Original processing notes: For the immunoSEQ data, sequences were junction-only without quality scores, so filtering differed. TCRdb keeps only in-frame clones here, not all; method: immunoSEQ multiplex PCR. For V, J and clone size, that table is used; D and trimming come from the DNA. Of 2 million to 2.5 million clones in the sample, approximately 94% were seen once.

The TCR sequence derives from a man younger than 30 in good health. Material for sequencing was naive CD8+ T cells sorted from blood. The chain employs TRBV13 and TRBJ2-5; D is unresolved. CDR3 bases: TGTGCCAGCAGCGGAGAGACCCAGTACTTC. Protein: CASSGETQYF. Filled out from reference TRBV13 and TRBJ2-5, the complete variable domain reads AAGVIQSPRHLIKEKRETATLKCYPIPRHDTVYWYQQGPGQDPQFLISFYEKMQSDKGSIPDRFSAQQFSDYHSELNMSSLELGDSALYFCASSGETQYFGPGTRLLVL.